These 8 T cell receptor beta chains came from one sample sequenced in a study of control samples from healthy donors and cancer patients. Measured with immunoSEQ multiplex PCR; TCRdb has only the in-frame clones, and not every one. The repertoire consists of 95,000 to 130,000 clones, with 88% occurring once and the leading ten covering under 2.5%. The sequencing input was blood. The receptors shown here come from a woman between 65 and 79 years old in good health.

The chain links TRBV5-1 to TRBJ2-7; D might be TRBD2 (6 bases). V was shortened by 4 bases and J by 6 bases, with 20 bases between the two germline ends. This CDR3 is built from 15 residues. The germline V gene encodes CDR1 SGHRS and CDR2 YFSETQ. CDR3 coding DNA: TGCGCCAGCAGCAACGGAGGGGCTGGATCCGGCGAGCAGTACTTC. Translated, it gives CASSNGGAGSGEQYF. Using reference TRBV5-1 and TRBJ2-7 for the parts outside the CDR3, the full variable domain is KAGVTQTPRYLIKTRGQQVTLSCSPISGHRSVSWYQQTPGQGLQFLFEYFSETQRNKGNFPGRFSGRQFSNSRSEMNVSTLELGDSALYLCASSNGGAGSGEQYFGPGTRLTVT.

The chain joins TRBV21-1 to TRBJ1-3; the table's TRBD1 call for D was not verified on the DNA. TRBV21-1 is a recognized pseudogene. The CDR3 has 16 amino acids. This chain's CDR3 is CASSRDRVNSGNTIYF. For the CDR3, the DNA is TGTGCCAGCAGCAGGGACAGAGTCAACTCTGGAAACACCATATATTTT.

V is TRBV20-1 and J is TRBJ1-5; TRBD1 is a possible D gene (5 bases). Trimming shortened V by 3 bases and J by 4 bases, and 10 bases separated the two germline ends. Germline V CDR1 and CDR2: DFQATT, SNEGSKA (reference sequence). This CDR3 has 13 residues. The CDR3 nucleotides are TGCAGTGCTAGTGATAGGGGAAATCAGCCCCAGCATTTT. Translating it yields CSASDRGNQPQHF.

In its sample, this clone was seen once. In DNA, the CDR3 is TGCGCCAGCAGCCAAGGGGTGGCCAGTCGGGGCGATACGCAGTATTTT. Its translation: CASSQGVASRGDTQYF. The chain employs TRBV4-1 and TRBJ2-3; D tentatively reads TRBD1 or TRBD2 (5 bases each). The germline V gene has CDR1 MGHRA and CDR2 YSYEKL. V was trimmed by 1 base and J by 6 bases, leaving 17 bases between them. CDR3 size: 16 residues.

The chain combines TRBV19 with TRBJ1-5; a weak D match, TRBD1 (5 bases). This CDR3 is built from 14 residues. V lost 6 bases and J 0 bases, leaving 9 bases between the germline ends. Germline loops: CDR1 LNHDA, CDR2 SQIVND (reference sequence). The CDR3 coding sequence is TGTGCCAGTAGCGGGACGGCTAGCAATCAGCCCCAGCATTTT. It codes for CASSGTASNQPQHF.

The chain carries TRBV6-2 or TRBV6-3 and TRBJ2-1, with TRBD2 matching over 8 bases. The germline V gene encodes CDR1 MNHEY and CDR2 SVGEGT. With 6 bases clipped from V and 0 bases from J, the junction kept 4 bases outside the gene matches. The CDR3 totals 15 residues. CDR3: CASSRGGPSYNEQFF. The DNA of the CDR3 is TGTGCCAGCAGCCGGGGGGGCCCCTCCTACAATGAGCAGTTCTTC.

V and J are TRBV6-5 and TRBJ1-2, with D tentatively TRBD1 (5 bases). The CDR3 is made up of 15 amino acids. From germline, CDR1 is MNHEY and CDR2 SVGAGI. V was shortened by 2 bases and J by 2 bases, with 12 bases between the two germline ends. The CDR3 sequence: CASSYRGTGNYGYTF. CDR3 nucleotide sequence: TGTGCCAGCAGTTACCGTGGGACGGGCAACTATGGCTACACCTTC.

This chain links TRBV3-1 (or the pseudogene TRBV3-2) with TRBJ2-3, with TRBD2 matching 11 bases. Trimming at V came to 4 bases and at J to 4 bases, leaving 10 bases not matched to a gene. This CDR3 spans 17 amino acids. CDR1 is LGHDT and CDR2 is YNNKEL in the germline V gene (reference sequence). The DNA for the CDR3 is TGTGCCAGCAGCCTAGGCCCGACTAGCGGGAACTCAGATACGCAGTATTTT. Amino acid sequence: CASSLGPTSGNSDTQYF.